This TCR beta chain is from a study of T-cell reconstitution after alpha-beta-depleted transplantation in children. Study-wide results and caveats: High day-60 TCRbeta diversity in some patients came from surviving recipient T cells and thymic progenitors. Reportedly, only several hundred clones from non-depleted graft cells drove alpha-beta T-cell counts at about two months. T-cell numbers and diversity one year post-transplant derived largely from freshly generated T cells.

Preparing the TCRbeta library involved the use of unique molecular identifiers. One entry per CDR3 protein results from TCRdb running MiXCR on the PCR reads. Among about 400,000 distinct CDR3 sequences, about 17% were seen once, and the ten largest hold 29%. The germline V gene has CDR1 MNHEY and CDR2 SVGEGT. The CDR3 contains 13 residues. Between the trimmed V and J ends, which lost 2 bases and 4 bases, there was a span of 6 bases. Notes on this clonotype: Its antigen is not known.

This material consisted of PBMCs, mostly from graft donor cells, taken 360 days after TCRalphabeta/CD19-depleted stem cell transplant. The chain carries TRBV6-2 or TRBV6-3 and TRBJ2-1; tentatively, D is TRBD2 (6 bases). The receptor's source is a boy under two years old who had a stem cell transplant for Wiskott-Aldrich syndrome, so the T cells may come from the graft donor. The DNA for the CDR3 is TGTGCCAGCAGTTACGGGACTTACAATGAGCAGTTCTTC. Its protein product is CASSYGTYNEQFF.